Sequencing of this T cell receptor beta chain was carried out in a study of blood T cell repertoires in COVID-19. CDR3 size: 14 residues. The V segment lost 3 bases and the J segment 6 bases; nucleotides outside the gene matches: 6. Germline V lookup: CDR1 SNHLY, CDR2 FYNNEI. The protocol was immunoSEQ multiplex PCR, while the TCRdb copy is restricted to in-frame clones and leaves out a portion. Of 200,000 to 250,000 clones in the sample, about 93% were seen once. What was sequenced was peripheral blood. V gene TRBV2 combines with J gene TRBJ2-7, with 9 bases lining up with TRBD1. This clonotype was sampled from a man in his fifties or sixties with COVID-19, enrolled during active disease. Here the CDR3 reads CASSEGTGLREQYF. The CDR3 region has the DNA TGTGCCAGCAGTGAGGGGACAGGGCTTCGCGAGCAGTACTTC.